This T cell receptor (beta chain) is from a study of T and B cells in COVID-19 patients. In its sample, this clonotype was seen a few times. Its antigen remains unidentified. Multiplex PCR with BIOMED2 TRB-A/B primer pools amplified TRB rearrangements. TCRdb re-called the multiplex PCR reads with MiXCR, one entry per CDR3 protein. The sample comprises about 15,000 distinct CDR3 sequences, about 31% of which are singletons, and roughly 1.2% rests with the top ten. Each TRB amplification used about 220-500 ng of genomic DNA from blood. Study-wide results and caveats: Active COVID-19 showed highly clonal TRB repertoires; recovery showed diversity and richness above healthy donors.

The CDR3 loop spans 15 amino acids. Germline V gene lookup returns CDR1 MNHEY and CDR2 SVGEGT. V was clipped by 2 bases and J by 7 bases; unmatched bases: 7. Sequencing was done on a sample of blood. The TCR sequence derives from a human donor who had recovered from COVID-19. The V gene is TRBV6-2 or TRBV6-3, the J gene TRBJ2-7, with 11 bases identical to TRBD2. The CDR3: CASSYRTSGSWEQYF. Written as DNA, the CDR3 is TGTGCCAGCAGTTACCGTACTAGCGGGAGTTGGGAGCAGTACTTC.